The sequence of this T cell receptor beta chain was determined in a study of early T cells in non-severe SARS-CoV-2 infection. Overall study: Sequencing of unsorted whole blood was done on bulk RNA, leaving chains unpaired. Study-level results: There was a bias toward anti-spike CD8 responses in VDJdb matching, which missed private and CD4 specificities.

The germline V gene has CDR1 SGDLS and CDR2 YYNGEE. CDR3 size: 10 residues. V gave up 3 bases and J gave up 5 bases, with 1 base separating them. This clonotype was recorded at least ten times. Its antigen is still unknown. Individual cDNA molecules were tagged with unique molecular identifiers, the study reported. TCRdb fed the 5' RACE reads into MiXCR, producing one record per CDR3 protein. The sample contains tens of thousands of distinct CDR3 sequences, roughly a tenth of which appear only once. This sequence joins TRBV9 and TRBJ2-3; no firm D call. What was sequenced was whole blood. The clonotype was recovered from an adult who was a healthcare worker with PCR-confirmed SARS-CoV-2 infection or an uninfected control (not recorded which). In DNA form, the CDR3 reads TGTGCCAGCAGCGGAGATACGCAGTATTTT. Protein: CASSGDTQYF.